Listed here are 17 T cell receptor beta chains from one sample, sequenced in a study of blood T cell repertoires in COVID-19. Sequencing was performed with immunoSEQ multiplex PCR; in TCRdb, only in-frame clones are kept and a portion is missing. The data contain about 210,000 clones, 82% of them singletons. The sequenced sample was peripheral blood. The origin of the receptors is a woman aged 55-75 years with COVID-19, enrolled during active disease.

This clone is a singleton in its sample. The chain joins TRBV10-3 to TRBJ1-4; D remains unclear. Germline CDR1 ENHRY, CDR2 SYGVKD. Trimming cost V 3 bases and J 1 base, with 3 bases left between them. CDR3 length equals 13 residues. The CDR3 bases are TGTGCCATCAGTGACAGAACTAATGAAAAACTGTTTTTT. Its translation: CAISDRTNEKLFF.

The chain recombines TRBV7-2 with TRBJ2-5, with 11 positions matching TRBD2. The germline gives CDR1 SGHTA, CDR2 FQGNSA. Trimming took 3 bases from V and 3 from J; bases not matched to a gene: 6. The CDR3 runs to 16 residues. The CDR3 here is CASSLRGTSGKETQYF. The DNA of the CDR3 is TGTGCCAGCAGCTTGCGGGGGACTAGCGGAAAAGAGACCCAGTACTTC.

The chain employs TRBV5-1 and TRBJ2-2; D might be TRBD2 (6 bases). Germline-derived CDR1 and CDR2 are SGHRS and YFSETQ. V lost 4 bases, J lost 7 bases, and 11 bases lay in between. The CDR3 is made up of 13 amino acids. As DNA, the CDR3 is TGCGCCAGCAGCCGCGGGGCGGACGGGGAGCTGTTTTTT. Protein: CASSRGADGELFF.

This sequence joins TRBV11-2 and TRBJ2-1; 7 nucleotides agree with TRBD1. Per germline, CDR1 SGHAT and CDR2 FQNNGV. V was clipped by 4 bases and J by 3 bases; unmatched bases: 3. CDR3 length: 14 amino acids. CDR3 sequence (DNA): TGTGCCAGCAGCTACGGGACAGTCTACAATGAGCAGTTCTTC. Its protein product is CASSYGTVYNEQFF.

The chain joins TRBV11-2 to TRBJ2-1, with 11 nucleotides matching TRBD2. This CDR3 comprises 15 residues. V was pared by 5 bases and J by 9 bases, with 9 bases of the junction left unmatched. The germline V gene has CDR1 SGHAT and CDR2 FQNNGV. The CDR3 sequence is CASSQGGLAGGEQFF. The DNA for the CDR3 is TGTGCCAGCAGCCAGGGAGGGCTAGCGGGAGGTGAGCAGTTCTTC.

The V gene is TRBV5-1, the J gene TRBJ2-5, with D possibly being TRBD2 (6 bases). Trimming took 4 bases from V and 5 from J, leaving 15 bases between them. Germline CDR1 SGHRS, CDR2 YFSETQ. This CDR3 spans 14 amino acids. CDR3 loop: CASSPIRAGETQYF. In DNA, the CDR3 is TGCGCCAGCAGCCCCATAAGGGCGGGGGAGACCCAGTACTTC.

This rearrangement joins TRBV2 to TRBJ1-1, with 9 bases matching TRBD1. CDR1 SNHLY and CDR2 FYNNEI come from the germline V gene. The V and J ends lost 5 bases and 6 bases, in that order; junction bases with no gene match: 7. The CDR3 totals 14 residues. The CDR3, as DNA: TGTGCCAGCAGTAAAGGACAGGGGTCCCCTGAAGCTTTCTTT. It encodes CASSKGQGSPEAFF.

The chain carries TRBV24-1 and TRBJ1-4; D possibly corresponds to TRBD1 (6 bases). Germline assignment: CDR1 KGHDR and CDR2 SFDVKD. The CDR3 totals 13 residues. The V and J ends lost 9 bases and 6 bases respectively, with 13 bases between them. The CDR3 DNA follows: TGTGCCACCCAAGGACAGCTTGATGAAAAACTGTTTTTT. The encoded protein is CATQGQLDEKLFF.

This clone has a single count. V gene TRBV4-2 combines with J gene TRBJ2-3, with D possibly matching TRBD2 (6 bases). Between the trimmed V and J ends, which lost 4 bases and 2 bases, there was a span of 13 bases. Germline CDR1 LGHNA, CDR2 YNFKEQ. The CDR3 sequence is 15 residues long. CDR3: CASSPLSGTTDTQYF. The DNA of the CDR3 is TGTGCCAGCAGCCCACTTAGCGGAACCACAGATACGCAGTATTTT.

The CDR3 bases are TGTGCCAGCTCACCTTCAGGGGTTGCCACTGAAGCTTTCTTT. Amino acids: CASSPSGVATEAFF. The rearrangement uses TRBV18 and TRBJ1-1, with D perhaps TRBD1 (6 bases). The CDR3 contains 14 residues. Trimming cost V 3 bases and J 4 bases, with 12 bases left between them. In germline, CDR1 is KGHSH, CDR2 LQKENI.

This chain connects TRBV7-3 to TRBJ2-1, with D maybe TRBD1 (5 bases). Trimming took off 4 bases at V and 12 bases at J, with 13 bases between the two ends. The V gene's germline CDR1 is SGHTA and CDR2 FQGTGA. This CDR3 has 12 residues. The CDR3 loop is CASSSQGLGQFF. The CDR3 DNA follows: TGTGCCAGCAGCTCCCAGGGATTGGGGCAGTTCTTC.

This chain uses TRBV2 with TRBJ2-3; TRBD2 matches at 7 bases. Germline loops: CDR1 SNHLY, CDR2 FYNNEI. V lost 4 bases and J lost 0; bases outside the gene matches: 7. The CDR3 runs 16 residues. CDR3 loop: CASSVGLAASTDTQYF. As DNA, the CDR3 is TGTGCCAGCAGTGTCGGGCTAGCGGCTAGCACAGATACGCAGTATTTT.

The table lists this clone with a few counts. The chain uses TRBV7-2 and TRBJ1-6; D gene ambiguous. This CDR3 contains 18 residues. Per the germline V gene, CDR1 is SGHTA and CDR2 is FQGNSA. Between the trimmed V and J ends, which lost 5 bases and 0 bases, there was a span of 17 bases. The CDR3 reads CASSLRSAFTSYNSPLHF. The DNA of the CDR3 is TGTGCCAGCAGCCTACGTTCTGCCTTCACCTCCTATAATTCACCCCTCCACTTT.

The chain employs TRBV18 and TRBJ1-5; TRBD1 is a possible D gene (6 bases). Germline V gene lookup returns CDR1 KGHSH and CDR2 LQKENI. V was pared by 8 bases and J by 4 bases, with 18 bases between. The CDR3 runs 15 residues. The CDR3 DNA follows: TGTGCCAGCAGACGGGACACTCGACGAAATCAGCCCCAGCATTTT. Translating gives CASRRDTRRNQPQHF.

This chain joins TRBV15 and TRBJ2-1; the match to TRBD2 covers 9 bases. Germline V gene data show CDR1 as LNHNV and CDR2 as YYDKDF (reference sequence). The CDR3 is made up of 15 amino acids. After removal of 7 bases from V and 0 bases from J, the junction contained 4 bases not matched to a gene. The CDR3 nucleotides are TGTGCCACCAAACTGACTAGCGGCTCCTACAATGAGCAGTTCTTC. This gives the protein CATKLTSGSYNEQFF. Combining the CDR3 with reference TRBV15 and TRBJ2-1 gives the whole variable domain DAMVIQNPRYQVTQFGKPVTLSCSQTLNHNVMYWYQQKSSQAPKLLFHYYDKDFNNEADTPDNFQSRRPNTSFCFLDIRSPGLGDTAMYLCATKLTSGSYNEQFFGPGTRLTVL.

The V call is TRBV19, the J call TRBJ1-3; unclear D gene. V lost 5 bases, J lost 0 bases, and 14 bases lay in between. Germline CDR1 is LNHDA and CDR2 is SQIVND (reference sequence). The CDR3 covers 16 residues. The CDR3: CASSHPWEFSGNTIYF. The CDR3 DNA reads as TGTGCCAGTAGTCACCCCTGGGAGTTCTCTGGAAACACCATATATTTT.

The chain links TRBV7-6 to TRBJ1-1, with 7 bases lining up with TRBD1. This CDR3 is built from 15 residues. V was clipped by 1 base and J by 1 base; unmatched bases: 3. The V gene's germline CDR1 is SGHVS and CDR2 FNYEAQ. The CDR3 spells CASSLGQGANTEAFF. The DNA of the CDR3 is TGTGCCAGCAGCTTAGGACAGGGCGCGAACACTGAAGCTTTCTTT.